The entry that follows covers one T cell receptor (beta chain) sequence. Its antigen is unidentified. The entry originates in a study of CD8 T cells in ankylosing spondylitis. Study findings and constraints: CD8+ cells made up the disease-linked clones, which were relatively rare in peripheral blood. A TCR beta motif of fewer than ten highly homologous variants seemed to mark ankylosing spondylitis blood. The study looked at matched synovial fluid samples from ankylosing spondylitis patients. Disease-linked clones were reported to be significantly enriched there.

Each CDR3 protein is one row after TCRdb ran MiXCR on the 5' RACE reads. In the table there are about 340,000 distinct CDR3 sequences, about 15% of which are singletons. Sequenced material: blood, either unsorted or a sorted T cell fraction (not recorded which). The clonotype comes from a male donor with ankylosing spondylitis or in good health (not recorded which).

The CDR3 nucleotides read TGTGCCAGCAGCTTAGGCCGGGGCGGATCTACTAGCACAGATACGCAGTATTTT. Translation: CASSLGRGGSTSTDTQYF. The genes are TRBV11-2 and TRBJ2-3, with D perhaps TRBD1 or TRBD2 (5 bases each). The CDR3 spans 18 residues. Germline CDR1 reads SGHAT; CDR2 reads FQNNGV. Trimming removed 1 base at V and 0 bases at J, with 17 bases between.